A single T cell receptor (beta chain) is shown here with its context. The target of this receptor is not known. Per-base qualities were not stored, and no clone one base away is much larger. The library relied on the immunoSEQ multiplex PCR assay. The source is immuneACCESS, and TCRdb retained only in-frame sequences with V and J called. Part of the clones is not carried over; for the studies checked, unresolved V genes explain less than half of this, and the remainder is unexplained. The sample contains tens of thousands of clones, 70% to 85% of them found a single time. Less than 4% of the sample belongs to the ten largest clones. The sample comes from a study of radiotherapy plus CTLA-4 blockade in lung cancer (dated by TCRdb to 2017 to 2018). Regarding the complete study: Among the enrolled patients, around 19% had an objective response, and 25% to 35% reached disease control.

CDR1 SGHNT and CDR2 YYREEE are derived from the germline V gene (reference sequence). The CDR3 spans 16 residues, from the cysteine through the phenylalanine. The DNA shown is the 48-base CDR3, in frame from base 1. Relative to germline, V is missing 4 bases and J is missing 9 bases, with 12 bases of the junction outside any gene match. What the work shows at the level of the full study, not this receptor alone: Increased serum interferon-beta after radiation, together with early dynamic changes in blood T cell clones, were reported to be the strongest predictors of response. After treatment with radiotherapy and ipilimumab, TCR clones that originated in tumors expanded in peripheral blood.

The study tested focal radiation therapy combined with CTLA-4 blockade (ipilimumab) in patients with chemo-refractory metastatic non-small-cell lung cancer. The specimen comprised peripheral blood, sampled from a patient treated with radiotherapy plus ipilimumab. The rearrangement joined TRBV5-4 to TRBJ1-6; TRBD1 fits 8 bases in the junction. The receptor was isolated from a human donor with non-small cell lung cancer who had a partial response to radiotherapy plus ipilimumab. The CDR3 reads as follows: CASSLSDREPFSPLHF. In nucleotide form, the sequence is TGTGCCAGCAGCCTATCGGACAGGGAGCCGTTTTCACCCCTCCACTTT.